This T cell receptor beta chain was identified in a study of technical replicates of blood from a few donors. Germline loops: CDR1 SGHDT, CDR2 YYEEEE. This CDR3 comprises 14 residues. V gave up 4 bases and J gave up 10 bases, with 18 bases separating them. The method was immunoSEQ multiplex PCR; TCRdb's version includes in-frame clones alone and lacks a portion of them. The sample lists 55,000 to 75,000 clones, over 85% occurring once. The receptor's source is a human donor in good health. Some clones in this sample may be carry-over from other donors' samples. The sequencing sample was made of PBMCs. J is TRBJ2-1 and V is TRBV5-6; perhaps TRBD1 as D (6 bases). The CDR3 here is CASSLNRAGLEQFF. As DNA, the CDR3 is TGTGCCAGCAGCCTCAACAGGGCGGGTTTAGAGCAGTTCTTC.